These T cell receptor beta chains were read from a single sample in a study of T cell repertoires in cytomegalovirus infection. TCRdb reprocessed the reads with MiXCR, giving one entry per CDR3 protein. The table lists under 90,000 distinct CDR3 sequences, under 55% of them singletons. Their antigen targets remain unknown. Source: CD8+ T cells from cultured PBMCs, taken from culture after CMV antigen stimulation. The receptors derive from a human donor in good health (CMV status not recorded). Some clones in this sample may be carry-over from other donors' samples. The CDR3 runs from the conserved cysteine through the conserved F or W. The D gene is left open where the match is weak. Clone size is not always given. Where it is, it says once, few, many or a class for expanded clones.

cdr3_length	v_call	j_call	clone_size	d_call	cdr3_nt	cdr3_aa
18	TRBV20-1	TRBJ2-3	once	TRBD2	TGCAGTGCTAGCCTCCGACTAGCGGGAGTGGTTCGCACAGATACGCAGTATTTT	CSASLRLAGVVRTDTQYF
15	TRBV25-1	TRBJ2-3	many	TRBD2	TGTGCCAGCGGTCTTGGTGCGGGAGAAACAGATACGCAGTATTTT	CASGLGAGETDTQYF
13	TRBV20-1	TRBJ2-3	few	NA	TGCAGTGCCCCACGAAGCTTAGGGGGTACGCAGTATTTT	CSAPRSLGGTQYF
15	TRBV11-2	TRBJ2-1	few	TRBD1	TGTGCCAGCAGCTACCCGGGACAGGTTGTGGATGAGCAGTTCTTC	CASSYPGQVVDEQFF
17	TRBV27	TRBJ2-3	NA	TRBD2	TGTGCCAGCAGTGTCACGGGACTAGCGGGCTTCACAGATACGCAGTATTTT	CASSVTGLAGFTDTQYF
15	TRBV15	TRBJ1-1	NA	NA	TGTGCCACCAGCAGAGACTTGGGGAAAAACACTGAAGCTTTCTTT	CATSRDLGKNTEAFF
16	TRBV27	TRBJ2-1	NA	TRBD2	TGTGCCAGCAGTTTCCCTGGACTAGCGGGGGGTAGGGAGCAGTTCTTC	CASSFPGLAGGREQFF
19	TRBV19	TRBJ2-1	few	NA	TGTGCCAGTAGTATCGAGCCCCCGGACAGTCTGGCCGCCTACAATGAGCAGTTCTTC	CASSIEPPDSLAAYNEQFF
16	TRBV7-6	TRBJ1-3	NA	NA	TGTGCCAGCAGCTCTTCAGGCGCTAGCTCTGGAAACACCATATATTTT	CASSSSGASSGNTIYF
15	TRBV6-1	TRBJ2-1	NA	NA	TGTGCCAGCAGCCCTGGCCGGGATCCTTGGGATGAGCAGTTCTTC	CASSPGRDPWDEQFF
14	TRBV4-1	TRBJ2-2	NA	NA	TGTGCCAGCAGCCAAGTCTGGGGCACCGGGGAGCTGTTTTTT	CASSQVWGTGELFF
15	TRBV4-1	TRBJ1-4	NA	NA	TGTGCCAGCAGCCAAGCCTCGGGGGAAAGTGAAAAACTGTTTTTT	CASSQASGESEKLFF
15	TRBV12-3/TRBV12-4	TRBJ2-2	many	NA	TGTGCCAGCAGTTCCGGGACGTCGAACACCGGGGAGCTGTTTTTT	CASSSGTSNTGELFF
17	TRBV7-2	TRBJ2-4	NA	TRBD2	TGTGCCAGCAGCTTGGGGGGAGGGACCCGGGCCAAAAACATTCAGTACTTC	CASSLGGGTRAKNIQYF
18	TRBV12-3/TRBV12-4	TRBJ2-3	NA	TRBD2	TGTGCCAGCAGTCCAGTCTTAGCTAGCGGGGGGGCCCAAGATACGCAGTATTTT	CASSPVLASGGAQDTQYF
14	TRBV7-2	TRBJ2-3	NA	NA	TGTGCCAGCAGCTTAACAACCAACACAGATACGCAGTATTTT	CASSLTTNTDTQYF
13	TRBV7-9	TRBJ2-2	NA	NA	TGTGCCAGCAGCGGACCCGGCACCGGGGATCTGTTTTTT	CASSGPGTGDLFF
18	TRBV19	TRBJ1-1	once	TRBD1	TGTGCCAGTAGCCCCCGTGACCGGGACAGGGTAAGGTACACTGAAGCTTTCTTT	CASSPRDRDRVRYTEAFF
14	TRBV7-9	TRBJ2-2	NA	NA	TGTGCCAGCAGCTTCAAGTCGGACACCGGGGAGCTGTTTTTT	CASSFKSDTGELFF
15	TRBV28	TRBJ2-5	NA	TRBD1	TGTGCCAGCAGCTGGGGACAGACAGGCGGAGAGACCCAGTACTTC	CASSWGQTGGETQYF
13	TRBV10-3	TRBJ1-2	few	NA	TGTGCCATCAGAGAGGACGGGAACTATGGCTACACCTTC	CAIREDGNYGYTF
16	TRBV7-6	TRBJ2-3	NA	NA	TGTGCCAGCAGCTTCGGGGGAGGGGGCGGTTTAAGTGGGCAGTATTTT	CASSFGGGGGLSGQYF
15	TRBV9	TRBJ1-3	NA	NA	TGTGCCAGCAGCTGGGACGTAAGCTCTGGAAACACCATATATTTT	CASSWDVSSGNTIYF
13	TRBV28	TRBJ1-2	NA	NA	TGTGCCAGCAGTTTTGGGACTAACTATGGCTACACCTTC	CASSFGTNYGYTF